The 18 T cell receptor beta chains reported below all come from one sample, sequenced in a study of post-analysis software for immune sequencing data. Antigen specificity for these receptors is unknown. Researchers reported that TCR beta cDNA libraries carried unique molecular identifiers. TCRdb re-analysed the PCR reads in MiXCR, keeping a single row per CDR3 protein. The sample carries around 400,000 distinct CDR3 sequences, 30% to 45% recorded once. Broader study findings: Patients had higher frequencies than controls of five or six TRBV segments, including TRBV5-6, TRBV5-1 and TRBV20-1.

Sequenced input: blood. These receptors all come from a girl aged 2 to 9 with multiple sclerosis.

J is TRBJ2-3 and V is TRBV6-5; the D gene is possibly TRBD2 (5 bases). This CDR3 spans 14 amino acids. Germline assignment: CDR1 MNHEY and CDR2 SVGAGI. V was pared by 5 bases and J by 1 base, with 10 bases between. The CDR3 loop is CASSVNGGTDTQYF. CDR3 sequence (DNA): TGTGCCAGCAGTGTAAACGGGGGCACAGATACGCAGTATTTT.

The chain links TRBV27 to TRBJ2-1; 13 nucleotides agree with TRBD2. V lost 4 bases and J lost 7; bases outside the gene matches: 13. CDR3 length: 18 residues. Germline V CDR1 and CDR2: MNHEY, SMNVEV (reference sequence). CDR3 sequence reads: CASSSRTSGSSVANEQFF. DNA of the CDR3: TGTGCCAGCAGTTCACGGACTAGCGGGAGTAGTGTTGCGAATGAGCAGTTCTTC.

The chain's CDR3 is CASSLQGAAKNIQYF. The CDR3 nucleotides are TGTGCCAGCAGCTTACAGGGGGCTGCGAAAAACATTCAGTACTTC. The rearrangement uses TRBV5-6 and TRBJ2-4; 9 bases map to TRBD1. The CDR3 is 15 residues long. Per germline, CDR1 SGHDT and CDR2 YYEEEE. J gave up 4 bases and V 2 bases, and 4 bases lay outside the gene matches.

This clonotype was seen a few times. V gene TRBV20-1 combines with J gene TRBJ1-2; TRBD1 agrees at 9 bases. V gave up 1 base and J gave up 5 bases; unmatched junction bases: 8. The CDR3 contains 15 residues. Germline-derived CDR1 and CDR2 are DFQATT and SNEGSKA (reference sequence). The CDR3 reads CSARAPTGGFYGYTF. The CDR3 DNA sequence: TGCAGTGCTAGAGCCCCGACAGGGGGATTTTATGGCTACACCTTC.

This clonotype occurred a few times. The chain is built from TRBV7-2 and TRBJ1-1, with unresolved D. V lost 6 bases, J lost 3 bases, and 11 bases lay in between. Per germline, CDR1 SGHTA and CDR2 FQGNSA. This CDR3 is built from 13 residues. CDR3 in amino acids: CASSSSGYTEAFF. The CDR3 nucleotides read TGTGCCAGCAGTTCCTCGGGTTACACTGAAGCTTTCTTT.

This clonotype was counted only a few times. The chain joins TRBV20-1 to TRBJ2-1; the match to TRBD2 covers 9 bases. Germline CDR1 and CDR2: DFQATT and SNEGSKA (reference sequence). The ends lost 5 bases at V and 3 bases at J; junction bases unmatched: 11. This CDR3 region has 16 residues. The CDR3 protein is CSAPNAGGRGYNEQFF. CDR3 nucleotide sequence: TGCAGTGCTCCCAACGCGGGAGGGCGGGGCTACAATGAGCAGTTCTTC.

This clonotype was seen a few times. The chain employs TRBV7-8 and TRBJ2-5, with D maybe TRBD1 (6 bases). Deletions cut 1 base from V and 5 bases from J, with 17 bases between. This CDR3 region has 16 residues. Germline V gives CDR1 SGHVS, CDR2 FQNEAQ. CDR3 sequence reads: CASSLVGSGASETQYF. The CDR3, as DNA: TGTGCCAGCAGCTTAGTCGGGTCAGGGGCGTCGGAGACCCAGTACTTC.

The count of this clonotype is one. The V and J genes are TRBV28 and TRBJ2-5, with D possibly TRBD1 on 6 matching bases. Per the germline V gene, CDR1 is MDHEN and CDR2 is SYDVKM. The CDR3 covers 17 residues. The V gene lost 5 bases and the J gene lost 11 bases, with 30 bases spanning the gap. CDR3 sequence (DNA): TGTGCCAGCAGTCCCGCTATGGGGGCGGCACAAAGGGTCAAGCAGTACTTC. It is translated as CASSPAMGAAQRVKQYF.

The chain couples TRBV7-2 to TRBJ1-2; tentatively, D is TRBD1 (5 bases). V was clipped by 4 bases and J by 4 bases, with 16 bases between them. CDR1 SGHTA and CDR2 FQGNSA come from the germline V gene. The CDR3 consists of 15 residues. CDR3: CASSSGPGRAYGYTF. In DNA, the CDR3 is TGTGCCAGCAGCTCGGGGCCCGGGAGAGCCTATGGCTACACCTTC.

CDR3 sequence (DNA): TGTGCCACCAGTGATCCTACAGGGCCAGATACGCAGTATTTT. Protein: CATSDPTGPDTQYF. This chain joins TRBV24-1 and TRBJ2-3; D possibly corresponds to TRBD1 (6 bases). The V end was cut by 3 bases, the J end by 4 bases, with 10 bases between. The germline V gene encodes CDR1 KGHDR and CDR2 SFDVKD. CDR3 size: 14 residues.

This clonotype was counted between two and nine times. The rearrangement links TRBV4-3 to TRBJ1-6; 8 nucleotides agree with TRBD1. Germline V CDR1 and CDR2: LGHNA, YSLEER. The V gene end was trimmed by 4 bases and the J gene end by 9 bases; junction bases not matched to a gene: 8. The CDR3 totals 15 residues. The DNA for the CDR3 is TGCGCCAGCAGCCCGTCGACAGGGGAAGGTTCACCCCTCCACTTT. This encodes CASSPSTGEGSPLHF.

The V call is TRBV5-1, the J call TRBJ1-6; 8 bases line up with TRBD1. The CDR3 loop spans 15 amino acids. In germline, CDR1 is SGHRS, CDR2 YFSETQ. Trimming removed 4 bases from V and 6 bases from J; junction bases left unmatched: 6. CDR3: CASSPQDRANSPLHF. CDR3 DNA: TGCGCCAGCAGCCCTCAGGACAGGGCTAATTCACCCCTCCACTTT.

V usage is TRBV10-3 and J usage is TRBJ2-1; 7 bases line up with TRBD2. V lost 7 bases and J lost 7; bases outside the gene matches: 4. The CDR3 sequence is 12 residues long. Looked up from germline, CDR1 is ENHRY and CDR2 is SYGVKD. CDR3 sequence reads: CAIKAGENEQFF. The CDR3 bases are TGTGCCATCAAGGCGGGGGAAAATGAGCAGTTCTTC.

The V call is TRBV5-5, the J call TRBJ1-4; D is perhaps TRBD1 (6 bases). Germline CDR1 and CDR2: SGHKS and YYEKEE (reference sequence). V was shortened by 4 bases and J by 0 bases, with 13 bases between the two germline ends. The CDR3 consists of 16 residues. CDR3 protein: CASSRSTGSTNEKLFF. DNA for the CDR3: TGTGCCAGCAGCAGATCTACAGGGTCAACTAATGAAAAACTGTTTTTT.

This clonotype was seen only a few times. The V gene is TRBV12-3 or TRBV12-4, the J gene TRBJ1-1; 7 bases are shared with TRBD1. This CDR3 has 14 residues. V was pared by 5 bases and J by 4 bases, with 7 bases of the junction left unmatched. The CDR3 nucleotides are TGTGCCAGCAGTACACAGGGGTTTAGCACTGAAGCTTTCTTT. Translated: CASSTQGFSTEAFF.

The V gene is TRBV4-1, the J gene TRBJ2-1; no clear D. The germline CDR1 and CDR2 sequences are MGHRA and YSYEKL. Trimming took 1 base from V and 5 from J, leaving 12 bases between them. This CDR3 contains 15 residues. The chain's CDR3 is CASSQVGDYDNEQFF. In DNA form, the CDR3 reads TGCGCCAGCAGCCAAGTTGGAGATTATGACAATGAGCAGTTCTTC.

This clonotype has a handful of counts. This chain uses TRBV5-8 with TRBJ2-7; D might be TRBD2 (6 bases). CDR1 is SGHTS and CDR2 is YDEGEE in the germline V gene. The CDR3 is made up of 15 amino acids. With 0 bases removed from V and 6 bases from J, the gap between germline ends came to 16 bases. The CDR3 nucleotides are TGTGCCAGCAGCTTGGTGGTGACTAGAGCTTTCGAGCAGTACTTC. Protein product: CASSLVVTRAFEQYF.

This clonotype has more than one count but fewer than ten. The chain links TRBV30 to TRBJ2-1; weak D call: TRBD2 (5 bases). Germline V gene sequence: CDR1 GTSNPN, CDR2 SVGIG (reference sequence). With 4 bases removed from V and 12 bases from J, the gap between germline ends came to 16 bases. CDR3 length equals 12 residues. This CDR3 reads CAWIGSGVGQFF. For the CDR3, the DNA is TGTGCCTGGATTGGATCCGGGGTCGGGCAGTTCTTC.